The 12 T cell receptor beta chains in this list originate from one sample, sequenced in a study of brain T cells in children with intractable seizures. The protocol was immunoSEQ multiplex PCR, while the TCRdb copy is restricted to in-frame clones and leaves out a portion. Of under 150,000 clones in the sample, approximately 94% are singletons; the top ten hold 3.8%. Sample: peripheral blood, taken at surgery. The receptors stem from a boy in the first two years of life with hemimegalencephaly and intractable seizures.

V gene TRBV30 combines with J gene TRBJ1-2; D call uncertain. V lost 2 bases, J lost 0 bases, and 7 bases lay in between. Germline V lookup: CDR1 GTSNPN, CDR2 SVGIG (reference sequence). The CDR3 covers 13 residues. CDR3 region: CAWSLQTNYGYTF. The CDR3 DNA sequence: TGTGCCTGGAGTCTACAGACTAACTATGGCTACACCTTC.

The J gene is TRBJ2-1, the V gene TRBV1. TRBV1 corresponds to a pseudogene. The CDR3 covers 15 residues. CDR3 sequence (DNA): TGCACCAGCAGCCAGTATTGGCCCGGATTGGGTGAGCAGTTCTTC. Protein: CTSSQYWPGLGEQFF.

This chain connects TRBV5-1 to TRBJ2-1; D is ambiguous. Trimming cost V 2 bases and J 5 bases, with 5 bases left between them. Germline V gene lookup returns CDR1 SGHRS and CDR2 YFSETQ. There are 12 residues in the CDR3. CDR3 DNA: TGCGCCAGCAGCTTTCAACACAATGAGCAGTTCTTC. This codes for CASSFQHNEQFF.

The chain employs TRBV10-1 and TRBJ2-7, with 9 nucleotides matching TRBD2. Germline-derived CDR1 and CDR2 are WNHNN and SYGVQD (reference sequence). There are 15 residues in the CDR3. V was clipped by 4 bases and J by 6 bases; unmatched bases: 10. The CDR3 protein is CASSGDLAGLSEQYF. CDR3 DNA: TGCGCCAGCAGTGGTGACCTAGCGGGATTGTCCGAGCAGTACTTC.

The rearrangement uses TRBV10-2 and TRBJ2-1; no clear D gene. CDR1 is WSHSY and CDR2 is SAAADI in the germline V gene. This CDR3 comprises 12 residues. V was clipped by 0 bases and J by 8 bases, with 5 bases between them. This CDR3 reads CASSESHYEQFF. The CDR3 DNA reads TGCGCCAGCAGTGAGTCCCACTATGAGCAGTTCTTC.

J is TRBJ2-5 and V is TRBV9; 12 positions agree with TRBD1. The CDR3 spans 18 residues. With V trimmed by 0 bases and J by 7 bases, 13 bases remained unmatched. CDR1 SGDLS and CDR2 YYNGEE come from the germline V gene. The CDR3 region is CASSVALIGTGGRLTQYF. The CDR3 nucleotides read TGTGCCAGCAGCGTAGCCCTAATCGGGACAGGGGGCCGGCTGACCCAGTACTTC.

The gene calls are TRBV11-3 and TRBJ2-1; D is unresolved. The germline CDR1 and CDR2 sequences are SGHNT and YENEEA. The germline V and J ends were trimmed by 0 bases and 9 bases, with 3 bases remaining between them. This CDR3 region has 11 residues. The CDR3 nucleotides read TGTGCCAGCAGCTTAGATACTGAGCAGTTCTTC. Translating gives CASSLDTEQFF.

CDR3 loop: CASSPSGRAGEQYF. The CDR3 DNA is TGTGCCAGCAGCCCTAGCGGGAGGGCCGGTGAGCAGTACTTC. The chain has TRBV7-9 and TRBJ2-7; TRBD2 matches at 12 bases. J was trimmed by 7 bases and V by 5 bases; bases with no gene match: 6. CDR3 length: 14 residues. From germline, CDR1 is SEHNR and CDR2 FQNEAQ (reference sequence).

This clone was detected once. V gene TRBV7-9 combines with J gene TRBJ2-3, with a weak D call TRBD2 (6 bases). This CDR3 has 12 residues. Trimming took 5 bases from V and 5 from J, leaving 8 bases between them. Germline CDR1 SEHNR, CDR2 FQNEAQ (reference sequence). Here the CDR3 DNA reads TGTGCCAGCAGCCGGAGGGGAGATACGCAGTATTTT. This codes for CASSRRGDTQYF.

This clone was seen a single time. V is TRBV11-2 and J is TRBJ2-5; D call uncertain. Trimming took off 5 bases at V and 5 bases at J, with 9 bases between the two ends. From germline, CDR1 is SGHAT and CDR2 FQNNGV. This CDR3 spans 12 amino acids. CDR3 residues: CASSPSRETQYF. The CDR3, as DNA: TGTGCCAGCAGCCCCTCTAGGGAGACCCAGTACTTC.

The CDR3: CASSLGTGVEQFF. The CDR3 DNA sequence: TGTGCCAGCAGTTTGGGGACAGGGGTCGAGCAGTTCTTC. This chain links TRBV28 with TRBJ2-1; TRBD1 aligns across 10 bases. V shed 3 bases, J shed 10 bases, and the junction held 3 bases outside the gene matches. Germline V lookup: CDR1 MDHEN, CDR2 SYDVKM. The CDR3 has 13 residues. Full variable domain (missing parts from reference TRBV28 and TRBJ2-1): DVKVTQSSRYLVKRTGEKVFLECVQDMDHENMFWYRQDPGLGLRLIYFSYDVKMKEKGDIPEGYSVSREKKERFSLILESASTNQTSMYLCASSLGTGVEQFFGPGTRLTVL.

This chain links TRBV5-5 with TRBJ1-2; TRBD1 is a possible D gene (6 bases). From germline, CDR1 is SGHKS and CDR2 YYEKEE (reference sequence). Deletions cut 1 base from V and 4 bases from J, with 17 bases between. The CDR3 totals 16 residues. This CDR3 is CASSLIPGGGSYGYTF. CDR3 in DNA: TGTGCCAGCAGCTTGATACCCGGGGGCGGCAGCTATGGCTACACCTTC.